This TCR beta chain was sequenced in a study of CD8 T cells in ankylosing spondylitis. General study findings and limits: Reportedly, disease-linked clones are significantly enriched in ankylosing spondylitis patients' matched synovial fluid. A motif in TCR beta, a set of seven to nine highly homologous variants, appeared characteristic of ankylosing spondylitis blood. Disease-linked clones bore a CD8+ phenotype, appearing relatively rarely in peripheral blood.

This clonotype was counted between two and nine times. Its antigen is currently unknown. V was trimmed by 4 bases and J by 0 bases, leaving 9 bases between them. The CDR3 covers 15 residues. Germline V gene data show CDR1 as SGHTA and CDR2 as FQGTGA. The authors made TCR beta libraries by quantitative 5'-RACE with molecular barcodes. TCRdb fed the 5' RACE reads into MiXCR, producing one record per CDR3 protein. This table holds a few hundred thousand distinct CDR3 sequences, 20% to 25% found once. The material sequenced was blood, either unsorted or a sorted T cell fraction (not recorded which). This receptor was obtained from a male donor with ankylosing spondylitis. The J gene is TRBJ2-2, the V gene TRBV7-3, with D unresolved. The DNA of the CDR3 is TGTGCCAGCAGCTCCCGCGGAACGAACACCGGGGAGCTGTTTTTT. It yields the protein CASSSRGTNTGELFF.